This TCR beta chain emerged from a study of regulatory T cells in long-lasting Graves disease. Study overall: By definition, persistent Graves' disease involved antithyroid drugs for over 5 years alongside positive TSH receptor antibodies.

With 6 bases clipped from V and 5 bases from J, the junction kept 12 bases outside the gene matches. The V gene's germline CDR1 is DFQATT and CDR2 SNEGSKA (reference sequence). The CDR3 has 15 amino acids. Both iRepertoire HTBI primers and Arm-PCR of CDR3 regions were used to build the TCR beta libraries. As handled by the study authors: Identification across samples found about 65 TRBV and about 15 TRBJ segments. One entry per CDR3 protein, called by TCRdb with MiXCR from the multiplex PCR reads. TCRdb's processing, not the authors' own work, is the source of the V and J calls. This repertoire shows hundreds of thousands of distinct CDR3 sequences, 20% to 25% found once; its top ten account for roughly 6.9%. Time point specified: persistent/refractory GD, antithyroid drugs over 5 years with positive TRAb. Generation of the TCR library employed RNA extracted from PBMCs. This clonotype was seen repeatedly, ten times or more.

V is TRBV20-1 and J is TRBJ2-5; 10 nucleotides agree with TRBD2. Here the sequenced sample was peripheral blood mononuclear cells (PBMCs), taken when the disease was refractory, from a patient treated with antithyroid drugs. This clonotype was sampled from a female donor with Graves disease. In nucleotides, the CDR3 is TGCAGTGCGGGGACTAGCGTGTGGGTCCAGGAGACCCAGTACTTC. Its protein product is CSAGTSVWVQETQYF.